Shown below are 13 T cell receptor beta chains from a single sample sequenced in a study of CD8 T cells in Susac syndrome. RNA amounts of roughly 0.45 to 1 ug underwent reverse transcription with random hexamers. From the immunoSEQ multiplex PCR reads, TCRdb called clonotypes with MiXCR, one entry per CDR3 protein. The sample shows 110,000 to 150,000 distinct CDR3 sequences, 85% to 95% of them seen only once. Material for sequencing was CD8+ T cells from PBMCs. The receptors here all came from a human donor in good health.

The V call is TRBV14, the J call TRBJ1-5; D gene uncertain. V lost 5 bases and J 2 bases, leaving 7 bases between the germline ends. Germline assignment: CDR1 SGHDN and CDR2 FVKESK. This CDR3 region has 13 residues. CDR3 region: CASSENRNQPQHF. CDR3 bases: TGTGCCAGCAGCGAGAATCGCAATCAGCCCCAGCATTTT. The full variable domain, with the rest looked up from reference TRBV14 and TRBJ1-5, is EAGVTQFPSHSVIEKGQTVTLRCDPISGHDNLYWYRRVMGKEIKFLLHFVKESKQDESGMPNNRFLAERTGGTYSTLKVQPAELEDSGVYFCASSENRNQPQHFGDGTRLSIL.

The chain links TRBV20-1 to TRBJ2-7; 14 nucleotides line up with TRBD2. Germline V gene data show CDR1 as DFQATT and CDR2 as SNEGSKA (reference sequence). J lost 4 bases, V lost 1 base, and 3 bases had no gene match. CDR3 size: 15 residues. The CDR3 is CSARGTSGRPYEQYF. In DNA, the CDR3 is TGCAGTGCTAGAGGGACTAGCGGGAGGCCTTACGAGCAGTACTTC.

This clonotype appeared once. The chain links TRBV7-8 to TRBJ2-1; weak D call: TRBD1 (6 bases). V gave up 4 bases and J gave up 6 bases, with 10 bases separating them. The length of the CDR3 is 13 residues. From germline, CDR1 is SGHVS and CDR2 FQNEAQ. DNA of the CDR3: TGTGCCAGCAGCTCTACACAGGGCAATGAGCAGTTCTTC. Translated: CASSSTQGNEQFF.

This rearrangement joins TRBV12-3 or TRBV12-4 to TRBJ2-5, with 12 bases aligning to TRBD1. The CDR3 runs to 15 residues. Unmatched junction bases numbered 0, after V lost 0 bases and J lost 4 bases. The CDR3 DNA sequence: TGTGCCAGCAGTTTAGCGGGACAGGGGGCAGAGACCCAGTACTTC. This translates into CASSLAGQGAETQYF.

The CDR3 protein is CSARSVLAGESGELFF. CDR3 bases: TGCAGTGCTAGATCTGTACTAGCGGGAGAGAGCGGGGAGCTGTTTTTT. This rearrangement joins TRBV20-1 to TRBJ2-2; 11 bases match TRBD2. This CDR3 has 16 residues. Per the germline V gene, CDR1 is DFQATT and CDR2 is SNEGSKA (reference sequence). V gave up 2 bases and J gave up 7 bases; unmatched junction bases: 9.

The V and J genes are TRBV29-1 and TRBJ1-1, with 9 bases that match TRBD1. Germline CDR1 is SQVTM and CDR2 is ANQGSEA. The CDR3 sequence is 14 residues long. With 7 bases clipped from V and 4 bases from J, the junction kept 10 bases outside the gene matches. The CDR3 region is CSALYRGRITEAFF. The CDR3 nucleotides are TGCAGCGCATTGTACAGGGGGCGAATCACTGAAGCTTTCTTT.

The count of this clonotype is one. CDR3 DNA sequence: TGCAGCGCCCCAGGTTACAATGAGCAGTTCTTC. Protein product: CSAPGYNEQFF. This sequence joins TRBV29-1 and TRBJ2-1; D is ambiguous. The germline V and J ends were trimmed by 7 bases and 4 bases, with 8 bases remaining between them. Germline CDR1 and CDR2: SQVTM and ANQGSEA. The CDR3 loop spans 11 amino acids.

V and J are TRBV6-1 and TRBJ2-7, with 7 bases lining up with TRBD1. The CDR3 covers 16 residues. The V segment lost 3 bases and the J segment 0 bases; nucleotides outside the gene matches: 8. Germline CDR1 is MNHNS and CDR2 is SASEGT. The CDR3 loop reads CASSDGTATTSYEQYF. In nucleotides, the CDR3 is TGTGCCAGCAGTGACGGGACAGCAACTACCTCCTACGAGCAGTACTTC.

J is TRBJ1-1 and V is TRBV7-2, with 9 bases identical to TRBD1. This CDR3 contains 14 residues. Germline V lookup: CDR1 SGHTA, CDR2 FQGNSA. Losses at the gene ends were 3 bases for V and 3 bases for J; bases not matched to a gene: 2. As DNA, the CDR3 is TGTGCCAGCAGCTTGGGGACAGGGCACACTGAAGCTTTCTTT. Protein sequence: CASSLGTGHTEAFF.

V usage is TRBV7-9 and J usage is TRBJ1-5; D is possibly TRBD1 (6 bases). Germline V gene sequence: CDR1 SEHNR, CDR2 FQNEAQ (reference sequence). Trimming pared 5 bases from V and 6 bases from J, leaving 14 bases between. The CDR3 has 14 amino acids. The CDR3 bases are TGTGCCAGCAGCCTACAGGGCGGAGGTCAGCCCCAGCATTTT. Its translation: CASSLQGGGQPQHF.

The V call is TRBV30, the J call TRBJ2-1, with D hard to call. Trimming removed 4 bases at V and 8 bases at J, with 12 bases between. Germline CDR1 reads GTSNPN; CDR2 reads SVGIG (reference sequence). This CDR3 has 12 amino acids. The CDR3 protein is CAWTDVRDEQFF. CDR3 in DNA: TGTGCCTGGACAGACGTCCGAGATGAGCAGTTCTTC. Looking up the rest from reference TRBV30 and TRBJ2-1 gives the full variable domain: SQTIHQWPATLVQPVGSPLSLECTVEGTSNPNLYWYRQAAGRGLQLLFYSVGIGQISSEVPQNLSASRPQDRQFILSSKKLLLSDSGFYLCAWTDVRDEQFFGPGTRLTVL.

The table lists this clonotype with a few counts. The chain recombines TRBV5-1 with TRBJ2-7; D uncertain. Germline V gene sequence: CDR1 SGHRS, CDR2 YFSETQ. The CDR3 runs to 14 residues. V shed 0 bases and J shed 7 bases, with 14 bases lying between them. The CDR3 DNA reads as TGCGCCAGCAGCTTGGGACGGGCTGGCCCTGAGCAGTACTTC. This gives the protein CASSLGRAGPEQYF.

The J gene is TRBJ2-1, the V gene TRBV28; no firm D call. CDR1 is MDHEN and CDR2 is SYDVKM in the germline V gene. The CDR3 runs to 12 residues. V dropped 6 bases and J dropped 10 bases, with 13 bases sitting between them. Here the CDR3 DNA reads TGTGCCAGCAGCTTCACACTGTACGAGCAGTTCTTC. Its protein product is CASSFTLYEQFF.